The source of this T cell receptor (beta chain) is a study of shared clonotypes between healthy human individuals. This CDR3 comprises 16 residues. Measured with immunoSEQ multiplex PCR; TCRdb has only the in-frame clones, and not every one. Counted here are 2 million to 3 million clones, approximately 92% occurring once; the ten biggest clones make up around 0.14%. The sequence came from a young man in good health. Input material: naive CD4+ T cells sorted from blood. Noted subset: CD45RA+ positively selected. The chain joins TRBV21-1 to TRBJ2-1; the DNA was not used to check the table's D call, TRBD2. TRBV21-1 represents a pseudogene. CDR3 DNA sequence: TGTGCCAGCAGCAGAAAGGAGCGGGAGACCTACAATGAGCAGTTCTTC. Amino acid sequence: CASSRKERETYNEQFF.